This T cell receptor beta chain was identified during a study of shared clonotypes between healthy human individuals. Whole-study findings and limits: At large depth, rarefaction still showed sorted-subset sequencing to be incomplete.

The V end was cut by 4 bases, the J end by 6 bases, with 8 bases between. The CDR3 is 11 residues long. Germline V CDR1 and CDR2: SGHDT, YYEEEE. Nashville, Tennessee was home to all donors, who were Caucasian adults. Sequencing used immunoSEQ multiplex PCR; TCRdb keeps in-frame clones, though not all of them. The sample lists 2,500,000 or so clones, less than 95% occurring once. Remarks on this clone: Its antigen is undetermined.

The sample taken for sequencing was naive CD4+ T cells from PBMCs. Subset denoted: CD45RA+ positively selected. The sequence derives from a man younger than 30 in good health. Some clones in this sample may be carry-over from other donors' samples. V and J are TRBV5-6 and TRBJ2-7, with D possibly TRBD2 on 5 matching bases. The CDR3 region is CASSTTSEQYF. DNA for the CDR3: TGTGCCAGCAGCACTACTAGCGAGCAGTACTTC.